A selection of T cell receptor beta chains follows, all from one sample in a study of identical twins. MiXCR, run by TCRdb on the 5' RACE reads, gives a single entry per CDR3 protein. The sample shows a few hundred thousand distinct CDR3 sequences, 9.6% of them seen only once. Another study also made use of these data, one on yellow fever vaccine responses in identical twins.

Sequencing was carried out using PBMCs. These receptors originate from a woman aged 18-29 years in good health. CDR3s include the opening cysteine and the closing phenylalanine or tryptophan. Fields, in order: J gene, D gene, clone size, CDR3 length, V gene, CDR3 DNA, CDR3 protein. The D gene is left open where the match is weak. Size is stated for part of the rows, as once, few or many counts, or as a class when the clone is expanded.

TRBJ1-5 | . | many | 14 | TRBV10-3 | TGTGCCATCAGTGAAGGGGACGGCAATCAGCCCCAGCATTTT | CAISEGDGNQPQHF
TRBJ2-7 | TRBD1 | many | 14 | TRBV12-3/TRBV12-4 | TGTGCCAGCAGCGGGGGACAGGGCTCCTACGAGCAGTACTTC | CASSGGQGSYEQYF
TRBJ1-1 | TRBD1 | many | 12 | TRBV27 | TGTGCCAGCAGTATTCGACAGGGTGAAGCTTTCTTT | CASSIRQGEAFF
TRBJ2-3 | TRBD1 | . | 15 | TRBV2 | TGTGCCAGCAGTGTAAGGACAGGGGGCGCAGATACGCAGTATTTT | CASSVRTGGADTQYF
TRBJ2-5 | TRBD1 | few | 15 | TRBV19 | TGTGCCAGTAGTACTCCCGGACAGGGGAAGGAGACCCAGTACTTC | CASSTPGQGKETQYF
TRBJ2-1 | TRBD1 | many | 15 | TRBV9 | TGTGCCAGCAGCGAAAAGGACAGGGGGGGGCCTGAGCAGTTCTTC | CASSEKDRGGPEQFF
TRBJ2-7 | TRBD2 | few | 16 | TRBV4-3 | TGCGCCAGCAGCCAAGATCGGGCTAGCGGGAGAAGCGAGCAGTACTTC | CASSQDRASGRSEQYF
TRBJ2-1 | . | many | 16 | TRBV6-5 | TGTGCCAGCAGTTACTCTCCTGGGACATCCTACAATGAGCAGTTCTTC | CASSYSPGTSYNEQFF
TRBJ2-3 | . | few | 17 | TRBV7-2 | TGTGCCAGCAGCTTAGCGGAGCTAGGGACCCTGGCAGATACGCAGTATTTT | CASSLAELGTLADTQYF
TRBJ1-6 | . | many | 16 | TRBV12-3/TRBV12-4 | TGTGCCAGCAGCCAGGGACTCCCAACGGGTTATTCACCCCTCCACTTT | CASSQGLPTGYSPLHF
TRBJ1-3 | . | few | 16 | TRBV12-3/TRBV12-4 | TGTGCCAGCAGTTCCGCTGGGGGGGCGAAAGGAAACACCATATATTTT | CASSSAGGAKGNTIYF
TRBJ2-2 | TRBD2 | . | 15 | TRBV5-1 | TGCGCCAGCAGCCGACGGGGAGGGGACACCGGGGAGCTGTTTTTT | CASSRRGGDTGELFF
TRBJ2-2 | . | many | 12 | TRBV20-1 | TGCAGTGCTAGAGATCCCAACCAGGAGCTGTTTTTT | CSARDPNQELFF
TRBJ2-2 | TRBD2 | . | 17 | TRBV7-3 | TGTGCCAGCAGCCCGGGACTAGCGGGGGGGACCACCGGGGAGCTGTTTTTT | CASSPGLAGGTTGELFF
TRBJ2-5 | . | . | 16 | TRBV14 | TGTGCCAGCAGCCAAGATCCGACGTGGGGCTGGGAGACCCAGTACTTC | CASSQDPTWGWETQYF
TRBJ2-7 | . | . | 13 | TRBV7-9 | TGTGCCAGCAGCTTTGGCATTAACAGGGAGCAGTACTTC | CASSFGINREQYF
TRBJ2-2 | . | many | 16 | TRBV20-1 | TGCAGTGCTAGAGTAGCAGGGGGAGGTAACACCGGGGAGCTGTTTTTT | CSARVAGGGNTGELFF
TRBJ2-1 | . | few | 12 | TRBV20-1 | TGCAGTGCTAGAGTTATTCTCAATGAGCAGTTCTTC | CSARVILNEQFF
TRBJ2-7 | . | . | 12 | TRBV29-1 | TGCAGCGACCAATTATCAATCTACGAGCAGTACTTC | CSDQLSIYEQYF
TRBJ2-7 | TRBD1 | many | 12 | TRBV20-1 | TGCAGTGCTAGGGACAGGGTGCGGGAGCAGTACTTC | CSARDRVREQYF
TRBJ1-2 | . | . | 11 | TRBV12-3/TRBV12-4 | TGTGCCAGCAGGGGCTTCTATGGCTACACCTTC | CASRGFYGYTF
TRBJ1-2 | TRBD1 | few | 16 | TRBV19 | TGTGCCAGTACTCCTGATGGGGCAGGGGGCTACTATGGCTACACCTTC | CASTPDGAGGYYGYTF
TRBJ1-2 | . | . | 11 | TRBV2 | TGTGCCAGCAGCCTCGTTCAGCACCACACCTTC | CASSLVQHHTF
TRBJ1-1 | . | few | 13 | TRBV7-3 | TGTGCCAGCAGCCTACAGCGGAACACTGAAGCTTTCTTT | CASSLQRNTEAFF
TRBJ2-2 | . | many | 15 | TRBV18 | TGTGCCAGCTCACCACAGGGTTCAGGCACCGGGGAGCTGTTTTTT | CASSPQGSGTGELFF
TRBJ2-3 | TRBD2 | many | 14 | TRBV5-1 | TGCGCCAGCAGCGAACTAGCGGGGAGTTCCTTCCAGTATTTT | CASSELAGSSFQYF
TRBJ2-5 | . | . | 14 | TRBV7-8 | TGTGCCAGCACCTTAGGGAGAGGGGCAGAGACCCAGTACTTC | CASTLGRGAETQYF
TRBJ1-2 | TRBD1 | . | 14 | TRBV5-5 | TGTGCCAGCAGCTTGGAGGGACAGGGCCATGGCTACACCTTC | CASSLEGQGHGYTF
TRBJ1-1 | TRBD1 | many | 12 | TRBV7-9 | TGTGCCACCGAAGCAGGGGGCACTGAAGCTTTCTTT | CATEAGGTEAFF
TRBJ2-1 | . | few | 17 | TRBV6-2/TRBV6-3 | TGTGCCAGCAGTTACCGACCCGGCGGGGGCCCGGGGAATGAGCAGTTCTTC | CASSYRPGGGPGNEQFF
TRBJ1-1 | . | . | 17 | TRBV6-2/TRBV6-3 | TGTGCCAGCAGTTACCCCTCGGGACGGAGAACATACACTGAAGCTTTCTTT | CASSYPSGRRTYTEAFF
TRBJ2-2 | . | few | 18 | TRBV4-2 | TGTGCCAGCAGCCAAGATCATCGGCGGCGGGGCTTGACCGGGGAGCTGTTTTTT | CASSQDHRRRGLTGELFF
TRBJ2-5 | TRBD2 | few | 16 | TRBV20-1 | TGCAGTGCTAGAGAGTTAGCGGGGGGGATCCAAGAGACCCAGTACTTC | CSARELAGGIQETQYF
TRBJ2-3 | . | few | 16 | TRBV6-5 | TGTGCCAGCAGTTACAACCCAGCGACTAGCACAGATACGCAGTATTTT | CASSYNPATSTDTQYF
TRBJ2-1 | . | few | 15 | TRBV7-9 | TGTGCCAGCGGCGAGAGCGACCCTTACCACAATGAGCAGTTCTTC | CASGESDPYHNEQFF
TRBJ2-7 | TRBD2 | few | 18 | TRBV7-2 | TGTGCCAGCAGCTTGTTTCCTAGCGGGAGGGATAGCTCCTACGAGCAGTACTTC | CASSLFPSGRDSSYEQYF
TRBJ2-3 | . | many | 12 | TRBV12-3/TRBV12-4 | TGTGCCAGCAGGGTGGGACCAGATACGCAGTATTTT | CASRVGPDTQYF
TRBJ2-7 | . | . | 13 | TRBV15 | TGTGCCACCAGCAGAGACTACAACTACGAGCAGTACTTC | CATSRDYNYEQYF
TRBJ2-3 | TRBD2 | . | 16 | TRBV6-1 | TGTGCCAGCAGACATACGGCGGGAGAGTCCACAGATACGCAGTATTTT | CASRHTAGESTDTQYF
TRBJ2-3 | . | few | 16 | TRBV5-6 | TGTGCCAGCAGCCTACCGACACAGGGAAGCACAGATACGCAGTATTTT | CASSLPTQGSTDTQYF
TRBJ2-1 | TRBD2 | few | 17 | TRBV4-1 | TGCGCCAGCAGCCAAGGACTAGCGGGAGGGCCCTCTGATGAGCAGTTCTTC | CASSQGLAGGPSDEQFF
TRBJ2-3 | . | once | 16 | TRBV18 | TGTGCCAGCTCACCACGGAGGGGGCTTAGCACAGATACGCAGTATTTT | CASSPRRGLSTDTQYF
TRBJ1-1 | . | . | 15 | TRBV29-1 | TGCAGTCCCCTTAAGTGGCAGGGAGTGAACACTGAAGCTTTCTTT | CSPLKWQGVNTEAFF
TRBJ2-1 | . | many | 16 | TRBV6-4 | TGTGCCAGCAGTGCAATGCGGACGGTAGCCTACAATGAGCAGTTCTTC | CASSAMRTVAYNEQFF
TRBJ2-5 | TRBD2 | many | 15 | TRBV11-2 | TGTGCCAGCAGCTTAGCAGGGAGGGACGGGGAGACCCAGTACTTC | CASSLAGRDGETQYF
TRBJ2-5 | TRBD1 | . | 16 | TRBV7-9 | TGTGCCAGCAGCTTAAAGGGACAGGGGGGAAAAGAGACCCAGTACTTC | CASSLKGQGGKETQYF
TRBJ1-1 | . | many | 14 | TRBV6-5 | TGTGCCAGCAGTTCTCCAATTTCGGGCCCTGAAGCTTTCTTT | CASSSPISGPEAFF
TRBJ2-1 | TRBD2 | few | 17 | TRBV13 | TGTGCCAGCAGCCCGAGAGGACTAGCGGGAGGGACAAATGAGCAGTTCTTC | CASSPRGLAGGTNEQFF
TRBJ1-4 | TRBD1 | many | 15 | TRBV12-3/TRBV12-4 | TGTGCCAGCAGTTTATTAGGGACAGGGGTTGAAAAACTGTTTTTT | CASSLLGTGVEKLFF
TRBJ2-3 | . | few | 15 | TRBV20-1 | TGCAGTGCTAGAGATCCCGCGTTTAGCACAGATACGCAGTATTTT | CSARDPAFSTDTQYF
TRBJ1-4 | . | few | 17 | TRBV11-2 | TGTGCCAGCACCACCGGGATCTACGGGGGGACTAATGAAAAACTGTTTTTT | CASTTGIYGGTNEKLFF
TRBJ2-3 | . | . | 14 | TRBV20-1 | TGCAGTGTTCCTACCGGGACTAGCACAGATACGCAGTATTTT | CSVPTGTSTDTQYF